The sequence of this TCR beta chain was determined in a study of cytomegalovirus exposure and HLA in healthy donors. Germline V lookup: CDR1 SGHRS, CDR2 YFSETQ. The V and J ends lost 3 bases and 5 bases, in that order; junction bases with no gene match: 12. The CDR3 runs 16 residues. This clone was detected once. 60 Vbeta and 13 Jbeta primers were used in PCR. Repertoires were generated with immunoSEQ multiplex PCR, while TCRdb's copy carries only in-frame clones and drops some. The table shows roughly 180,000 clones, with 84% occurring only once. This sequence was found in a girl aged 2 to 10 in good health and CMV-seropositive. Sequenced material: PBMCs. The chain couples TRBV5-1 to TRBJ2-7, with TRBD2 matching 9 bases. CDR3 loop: CASSWDLSGRGNEQYF. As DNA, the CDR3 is TGCGCCAGCAGCTGGGACCTTAGCGGGAGAGGAAACGAGCAGTACTTC.